A single sample gave rise to the 17 T cell receptor beta chains below, sequenced in a study of blood T cell repertoires in COVID-19. Only in-frame clones appear in the TCRdb table, and some are missing; sequencing was by immunoSEQ multiplex PCR. The sample lists 100,000 or so clones; about 90% were seen once. Sequenced: peripheral blood. All receptors derive from a woman in her forties or fifties in a cohort sampled during active COVID-19.

The chain joins TRBV28 to TRBJ1-2, with D maybe TRBD1 (5 bases). V lost 6 bases to trimming and J lost 1 base, with 15 bases between them. Germline V gene data show CDR1 as MDHEN and CDR2 as SYDVKM. CDR3 length: 15 residues. Written as DNA, the CDR3 is TGTGCCAGCAGCCTAACCGCGACAGTTAACTATGGCTACACCTTC. Residues: CASSLTATVNYGYTF.

The genes are TRBV4-1 and TRBJ2-1; 13 bases map to TRBD2. V trimming: 0 bases; J trimming: 8 bases; junction bases outside the gene matches: 4. CDR3 length: 16 amino acids. Germline-derived CDR1 and CDR2 are MGHRA and YSYEKL. The CDR3 spells CASSQEGTSGVYEQFF. The CDR3 region has the DNA TGCGCCAGCAGCCAAGAAGGGACTAGCGGGGTATATGAGCAGTTCTTC.

V gene TRBV7-9 combines with J gene TRBJ2-1; TRBD2 matches at 10 bases. V was pared by 5 bases and J by 4 bases, with 5 bases of the junction left unmatched. CDR3 size: 15 residues. Germline V lookup: CDR1 SEHNR, CDR2 FQNEAQ (reference sequence). For the CDR3, the DNA is TGTGCCAGCAGCAGAGGACTAGCGGATTACAATGAGCAGTTCTTC. Translation: CASSRGLADYNEQFF.

The chain joins TRBV28 to TRBJ2-3; the match to TRBD1 covers 7 bases. The CDR3 runs to 15 residues. Germline lookup yields CDR1 MDHEN and CDR2 SYDVKM. J lost 0 bases, V lost 5 bases, and 5 bases had no gene match. The CDR3 DNA follows: TGTGCCAGCAGTCCGGGACAGCTTAGCACAGATACGCAGTATTTT. It translates to CASSPGQLSTDTQYF.

V and J are TRBV25-1 and TRBJ1-1; D is perhaps TRBD1 (5 bases). This CDR3 contains 14 residues. The V gene's germline CDR1 is MGHDK and CDR2 SYGVNS. V was trimmed by 8 bases and J by 1 base, leaving 14 bases between them. In DNA, the CDR3 is TGTGCCAGCGTTAATTCGGGGGGGAACACTGAAGCTTTCTTT. It translates to CASVNSGGNTEAFF.

This rearrangement joins TRBV28 to TRBJ1-2; 7 nucleotides agree with TRBD1. The CDR3 extends over 12 amino acids. Trimming took 5 bases from V and 7 from J; bases not matched to a gene: 4. Germline V gene sequence: CDR1 MDHEN, CDR2 SYDVKM. The CDR3 nucleotides are TGTGCCAGCAGTCGACAGGGACTTGGCTACACCTTC. Translation gives CASSRQGLGYTF.

The genes are TRBV5-1 and TRBJ2-7; 9 nucleotides match TRBD1. V was pared by 5 bases and J by 2 bases, with 11 bases of the junction left unmatched. This CDR3 region has 16 residues. Per the germline V gene, CDR1 is SGHRS and CDR2 is YFSETQ. The CDR3 loop reads CASSQQPGQGPYEQYF. The CDR3 nucleotides read TGCGCCAGCAGTCAGCAGCCGGGACAGGGTCCCTACGAGCAGTACTTC.

V usage is TRBV27 and J usage is TRBJ1-6; TRBD1 agrees at 8 bases. The CDR3 contains 16 residues. CDR1 is MNHEY, CDR2 SMNVEV, per germline (reference sequence). The V gene end was trimmed by 4 bases and the J gene end by 4 bases; junction bases not matched to a gene: 6. The DNA for the CDR3 is TGTGCCAGCAGTTACAACAGGGGGTTATATAATTCACCCCTCCACTTT. Its protein is CASSYNRGLYNSPLHF.

This chain uses TRBV6-5 with TRBJ2-1, with a possible D match to TRBD2 (6 bases). The CDR3 sequence is 14 residues long. Trimming pared 0 bases from V and 10 bases from J, leaving 13 bases between. CDR1 is MNHEY and CDR2 is SVGAGI in the germline V gene. The CDR3 bases are TGTGCCAGCAGTTACTCGTCGGGGGTTGGCGAGCAGTTCTTC. Amino acids: CASSYSSGVGEQFF.

J is TRBJ1-1 and V is TRBV6-4, with 9 bases aligning to TRBD1. CDR1 and CDR2 (germline): MRHNA, SNTAGT. V lost 3 bases, J lost 2 bases, and 7 bases stayed unmatched. This CDR3 has 16 amino acids. The CDR3 DNA reads as TGTGCCAGCAGTGAAGTGGGGGGACAGGGTAACACTGAAGCTTTCTTT. Residues: CASSEVGGQGNTEAFF.

This clone was counted once. The V and J genes are TRBV19 and TRBJ2-7; TRBD2 aligns across 12 bases. J lost 7 bases, V lost 4 bases, and 8 bases had no gene match. The CDR3 consists of 15 residues. Germline V CDR1 and CDR2: LNHDA, SQIVND (reference sequence). CDR3 in amino acids: CASSTLAGGGREQYF. CDR3 nucleotides: TGTGCCAGTAGTACACTAGCGGGAGGAGGTCGAGAGCAGTACTTC.

V gene TRBV11-3 combines with J gene TRBJ2-3; 11 bases map to TRBD2. The CDR3 consists of 18 residues. The V gene's germline CDR1 is SGHNT and CDR2 YENEEA. The J segment lost 3 bases and the V segment lost 5 bases, leaving 13 bases of the junction unmatched. As DNA, the CDR3 is TGTGCCAGCAGCGCCGGACTAGCGGGCACGTCCGTTACAGATACGCAGTATTTT. It encodes CASSAGLAGTSVTDTQYF. Based on the CDR3 plus reference TRBV11-3 and TRBJ2-3, the full variable domain is EAGVVQSPRYKIIEKKQPVAFWCNPISGHNTLYWYLQNLGQGPELLIRYENEEAVDDSQLPKDRFSAERLKGVDSTLKIQPAELGDSAVYLCASSAGLAGTSVTDTQYFGPGTRLTVL.

V usage is TRBV9 and J usage is TRBJ1-1, with D possibly being TRBD1 (6 bases). CDR1 is SGDLS and CDR2 is YYNGEE in the germline V gene. CDR3 size: 16 residues. V was pared by 5 bases and J by 0 bases, with 17 bases between. DNA for the CDR3: TGTGCCAGCAGGAGGGGGTTGGGCCTCATGAACACTGAAGCTTTCTTT. Protein: CASRRGLGLMNTEAFF.

The V gene is TRBV7-9, the J gene TRBJ2-5, with 8 bases aligning to TRBD2. Trimming at V came to 5 bases and at J to 4 bases, leaving 6 bases not matched to a gene. Germline-derived CDR1 and CDR2 are SEHNR and FQNEAQ (reference sequence). The CDR3 has 14 amino acids. The CDR3 DNA is TGTGCCAGCAGCCCAGGACTAGCAGGAGAGACCCAGTACTTC. Its protein product is CASSPGLAGETQYF.

The V gene is TRBV5-8, the J gene TRBJ2-7, with 7 bases identical to TRBD1. V was pared by 0 bases and J by 3 bases, with 9 bases of the junction left unmatched. This CDR3 is 16 amino acids long. Germline CDR1 SGHTS, CDR2 YDEGEE. The CDR3 here is CASSLGTGQVFYEQYF. CDR3 DNA: TGTGCCAGCAGCTTGGGAACCGGACAGGTTTTCTACGAGCAGTACTTC.

V is TRBV5-4 and J is TRBJ2-5, with 8 bases fitting TRBD2. CDR3 length: 15 residues. With 7 bases clipped from V and 0 bases from J, the junction kept 8 bases outside the gene matches. Germline-derived CDR1 and CDR2 are SGHNT and YYREEE (reference sequence). The CDR3 loop is CASQWVAGNQETQYF. The CDR3 DNA reads as TGTGCCAGCCAGTGGGTAGCGGGGAACCAAGAGACCCAGTACTTC.

In regard to this clone: At the DNA level, this CDR3 is encoded by other sequences in the same sample as well. CDR3 in DNA: TGCGCCAGCAGCTCAACCTACGAGCAGTACTTC. This codes for CASSSTYEQYF. This chain joins TRBV5-1 and TRBJ2-7; D not resolved. The CDR3 is 11 residues long. Trimming removed 3 bases at V and 2 bases at J, with 3 bases between. Germline CDR1 and CDR2: SGHRS and YFSETQ.